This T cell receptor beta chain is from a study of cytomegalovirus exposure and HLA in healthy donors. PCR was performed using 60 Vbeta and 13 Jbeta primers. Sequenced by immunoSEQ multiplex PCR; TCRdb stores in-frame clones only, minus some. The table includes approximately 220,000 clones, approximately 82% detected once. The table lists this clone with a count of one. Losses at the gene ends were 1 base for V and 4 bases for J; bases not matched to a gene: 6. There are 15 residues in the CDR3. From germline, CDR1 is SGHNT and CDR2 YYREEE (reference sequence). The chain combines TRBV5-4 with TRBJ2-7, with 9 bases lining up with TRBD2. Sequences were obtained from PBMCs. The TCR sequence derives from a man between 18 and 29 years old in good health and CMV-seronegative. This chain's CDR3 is CASSLSASGNYEQYF. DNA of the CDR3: TGTGCCAGCAGCTTGTCCGCTAGCGGGAATTACGAGCAGTACTTC.